These T cell receptor beta chains were read from a single sample in a study of cytomegalovirus exposure and HLA in healthy donors. Here immunoSEQ multiplex PCR was the method, and the copy in TCRdb shows in-frame clones only, minus some. The sample lists roughly 72,000 clones; 60% to 80% were seen once. Sequencing was carried out using PBMCs. The receptors derive from a woman aged 40 to 55 in good health and CMV-seropositive. CDR3s include the opening cysteine and the closing phenylalanine or tryptophan.

V gene	CDR3 protein
TRBV5-4	CASSHIQGGSDNSPLHF
TRBV7-2	CASSSSYGYTF
TRBV6-4	CASIRGQTPFLAGGPRQFF
TRBV27	CASSLFLNTGELFF
TRBV4-1	CASSQDPNRGNDGYTF
TRBV29-1	CSACGGQETQYF
TRBV6-1	CASREKDTQYF
TRBV2	CASSERTVYGYTF
TRBV21-1	CASSTNRDYEQYF
TRBV28	CASSGGGNSNQPQHF
TRBV11-2	CASSFGQGVGNTIYF
TRBV5-6	CASTMDRGYEQYF
TRBV9	CASSVGQYWETQYF
TRBV6-5	CASIRGRIYGYTF
TRBV13	CASRRGSNYGYTF
TRBV4-2	CASSQGRADTQYF